The text below deals with one TCR beta chain. Per the original data handling: Estimates of nucleated cell counts were drawn from the amplification of reference gene primers. Data came from immunoSEQ multiplex PCR; TCRdb stores just in-frame clones and leaves some out. V, J and clone size are those of that table, while D and trimming were read from the DNA. The data hold roughly 150,000 clones, with 70% to 90% observed a single time. This sample is drawn from a study of blood T cell repertoires in COVID-19. At the level of the study: Both acute and convalescent COVID-19 samples were obtained from the United States, Italy and Spain. T cells, B-cell-depleted T cells, or PBMCs supplied cDNA or gDNA.

Germline-derived CDR1 and CDR2 are MNHEY and SVGAGI. V was cut by 8 bases and J by 1 base, with 5 bases left in between. This CDR3 spans 11 amino acids. This chain joins TRBV6-5 and TRBJ1-1; D remains ambiguous. Sample: peripheral blood. The sequence came from a woman aged 70-85 years with acute or convalescent COVID-19. CDR3 in amino acids: CASGRNTEAFF. CDR3 nucleotide sequence: TGTGCCAGCGGCAGGAACACTGAAGCTTTCTTT.